The clone carrying this T cell receptor (beta chain) was recorded a few times. Its antigen is unidentified. This entry is derived from a study of shared clonotypes between healthy human individuals. Several immunoSEQ 96-well plates shared each subset's DNA, each plate a replicate. Generated by immunoSEQ multiplex PCR, the TCRdb table keeps only in-frame clones and is missing some. This table holds about 120,000 clones, 55% to 70% found once. Overall study findings and caveats: Despite large depth, sorted-subset datasets appeared incompletely sequenced. In having few donors, the study represented limited genetic and exposure-history diversity.

Each sample came from a Caucasian adult donor living in Nashville, Tennessee. The V gene's germline CDR1 is MRHNA and CDR2 SNTAGT. There are 13 residues in the CDR3. The V and J ends lost 2 bases and 5 bases respectively, with 4 bases between them. Sequencing was done on a sample of memory CD8+ T cells sorted from blood. Indicated subset: CD45RO+ cells pooled with CCR7-negative TemRA cells. This sequence was found in a woman aged 25 to 39 in good health. The chain employs TRBV6-4 and TRBJ1-6; D unclear. Here the CDR3 reads CASSDRDNSPLHF. The CDR3 DNA follows: TGTGCCAGCAGTGACAGGGATAATTCACCCCTCCACTTT.